This entry is about one T cell receptor (beta chain). Its antigen remains unidentified. The authors ran a second PCR of 7 to 11 cycles using a sample-barcoded 5' primer and a J-beta primer mix. Each cDNA molecule received a tag from a template-switch adaptor that had 12 random nucleotides. TCRdb reprocessed the 5' RACE reads with MiXCR, giving one entry per CDR3 protein. The sample includes some 930,000 distinct CDR3 sequences, about 28% seen only once; the top ten take roughly 10%. The sample belongs to a study of blood T cells in healthy people across ages. General study points: Percentage of naive T cells showed a strong correlation with TCR beta diversity.

J was trimmed by 5 bases and V by 0 bases; bases with no gene match: 8. Germline CDR1 SGHRS, CDR2 YFSETQ. The CDR3 is made up of 16 amino acids. The same specimen was also included in a second study, on T cells of mothers and their children. From that second work: No persistent microchimeric T cell clones were detected.

This sequence was found in a woman aged 35 to 49 in good health. The sequenced sample was blood. The chain combines TRBV5-1 with TRBJ2-5, with 9 bases matching TRBD2. The chain's CDR3 is CASSLEAGGARETQYF. The CDR3 DNA reads as TGCGCCAGCAGCTTGGAAGCGGGGGGCGCGAGGGAGACCCAGTACTTC.